This T cell receptor beta chain emerged from a study of Ad26.COV2.S vaccination and SARS-CoV-2 variants. The germline V gene has CDR1 SQVTM and CDR2 ANQGSEA. This CDR3 has 19 residues. Trimming shortened V by 1 base and J by 2 bases, and 26 bases separated the two germline ends. Notes on the study in general: Possible underestimation of total T cell responses by the TCR breadth and depth analyses was noted.

The assay was immunoSEQ multiplex PCR, and TCRdb's table has in-frame clones only and misses some. The sample lists 300,000 to 350,000 clones, 90% occurring once. The treatment: some 20 received Ad26.COV2.S at low or high dose, single or two shots; 5 received placebo; per-sample allocation not given. Each sample was drawn 63 days after the first injection (of vaccine or placebo). To note about this clone: Its antigen is as yet unknown.

This specimen consisted of peripheral blood, obtained in a trial of Ad26.COV2.S vaccine versus placebo. This chain uses TRBV29-1 with TRBJ1-2; D is perhaps TRBD1 (6 bases). This sequence originates from a person aged 18-60 years who received the Ad26.COV2.S COVID-19 vaccine or a placebo. The DNA of the CDR3 is TGCAGCGTTGAAGGTTCAACGAGGATGCAGGGGCAGGAGAACTATGGCTACACCTTC. This translates into CSVEGSTRMQGQENYGYTF.